This T cell receptor (beta chain) was recovered during a study of regulatory T cells in long-lasting Graves disease. Study at large: The criterion for persistent Graves' disease was over 5 years of antithyroid drugs with positive TSH receptor antibodies.

In this sample, this clonotype turned up many times. As yet, its antigen is unknown. The time point denotes: persistent/refractory GD, antithyroid drugs over 5 years with positive TRAb. Making the TCR library involved RNA that had been extracted from PBMCs. The EDTA tubes were filled with 7 to 9.5 milliliters of drawn peripheral blood. CDR3 length: 15 residues. Per germline, CDR1 MDHEN and CDR2 SYDVKM. The V end was cut by 7 bases, the J end by 3 bases, with 15 bases between. Whole-study results and caveats: Whereas new patients shared 800 to 1,000 public clonotypes, persistent patients shared more, at approximately 2,700. It was peripheral blood alone, not thyroid tissue, that was studied.

Relying on iRepertoire HTBI primers and Arm-PCR of CDR3 regions, the team built TCR beta libraries. TCRdb fed the multiplex PCR reads into MiXCR, producing one record per CDR3 protein. The table has a few hundred thousand distinct CDR3 sequences, roughly 20% seen once. The source material was peripheral blood mononuclear cells (PBMCs), sampled when the disease was refractory, from a patient treated with antithyroid drugs. This chain links TRBV28 with TRBJ2-2, with D perhaps TRBD2 (5 bases). This clonotype was obtained from a woman between 40 and 50 years old with Graves disease. CDR3 nucleotide sequence: TGTGCCAGCATACGAGAGTACGGGGACACCGGGGAGCTGTTTTTT. Its protein product is CASIREYGDTGELFF.